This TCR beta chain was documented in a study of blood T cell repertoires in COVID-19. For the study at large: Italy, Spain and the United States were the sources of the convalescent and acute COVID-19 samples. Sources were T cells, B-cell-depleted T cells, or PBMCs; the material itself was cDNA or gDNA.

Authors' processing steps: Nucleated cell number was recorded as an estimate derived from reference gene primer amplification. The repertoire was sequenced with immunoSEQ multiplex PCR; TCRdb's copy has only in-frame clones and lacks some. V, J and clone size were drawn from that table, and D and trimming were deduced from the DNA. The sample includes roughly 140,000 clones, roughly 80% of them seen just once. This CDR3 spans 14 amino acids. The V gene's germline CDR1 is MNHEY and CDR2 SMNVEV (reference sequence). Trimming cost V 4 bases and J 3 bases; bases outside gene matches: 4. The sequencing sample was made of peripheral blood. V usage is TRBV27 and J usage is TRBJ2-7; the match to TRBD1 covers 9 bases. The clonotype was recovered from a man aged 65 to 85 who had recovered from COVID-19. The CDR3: CASSWTGEFYEQYF. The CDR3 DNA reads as TGTGCCAGCAGTTGGACAGGGGAATTCTACGAGCAGTACTTC.